This paragraph covers one T cell receptor (beta chain) sequence. What it binds is unknown. Within the sample, other DNA sequences also encode this same CDR3. The CDR3 sequence is 12 residues long. The V and J ends lost 1 base and 6 bases respectively, with 7 bases between them. The germline CDR1 and CDR2 sequences are SGHDN and FVKESK. Naive CD8 cells lacked CD45RO and underwent positive selection for CCR7, leaving out terminally differentiated effector memory CD45RA+ cells. This entry comes from a study of shared clonotypes between healthy human individuals. As for the study in general: A couple of women and a few men aged 18 to 49 made up the donors. Findings and limits, study-wide: Researchers found naive subsets generally carried larger estimated richness than memory subsets.

Deep-level running was used for the assay. Method: immunoSEQ multiplex PCR; TCRdb's copy keeps in-frame clones and lacks some. The sample includes about 2,200,000 clones, about 92% of them seen just once. Sequencing used naive CD8+ T cells from PBMCs. The chain is built from TRBV14 and TRBJ2-7; D remains unclear. The clonotype originates from a man aged 18-30 years in good health. Some clones in this sample may be carry-over from other donors' samples. The CDR3 DNA is TGTGCCAGCAGCCAAGGACGGGTCGAGCAGTACTTC. It encodes CASSQGRVEQYF.